The source of this T cell receptor (beta chain) is a study of vaccination and CD4 T cells after COVID-19. General observations from the study: Convalescent patients had 304 of 307 vaccine-specific clones showing spike mono-reactivity.

Specified treatment: approximately 11-day PBMC culture with coronavirus spike peptide pools or control peptides (ViraFEST assay). Half the medium was replaced with fresh IL-2 medium on days 3 and 7. Comments on this clonotype: Its antigen is currently unknown.

The Oncomine TCR Beta short-read assay generated sequence data from the DNA of cultured CD4+ T cells. TCRdb fed the PCR reads into MiXCR, producing one record per CDR3 protein. The repertoire holds 20,000 to 25,000 distinct CDR3 sequences, 35% to 40% seen once, with 5% in the top ten. The source of this sequence is a human donor who had recovered from COVID-19. Sequences were derived from CD4+ T cells from blood, cultured in vitro, sampled before SARS-CoV-2 vaccination.

The CDR3 region has the DNA TGTGCCAGTAGCAGGACAGGGGCAGGCAATCAGCCCCAGCATTTT. Translating it yields CASSRTGAGNQPQHF. This chain uses TRBV19 with TRBJ1-5, with 9 bases identical to TRBD1. V shed 6 bases and J 2 bases; nucleotides not matched to a gene: 5. This CDR3 has 15 residues. CDR1 LNHDA and CDR2 SQIVND come from the germline V gene (reference sequence).